The present T cell receptor (beta chain) was sequenced within a study of shared clonotypes between healthy human individuals. Some clones are missing from TCRdb's copy, which holds only in-frame ones; the method was immunoSEQ multiplex PCR. The sample shows under 600,000 clones, approximately 97% of them seen only once. The sequence was obtained from a woman aged 25 to 45 in good health. The sequenced sample consisted of naive CD4+ T cells sorted from blood. Subset noted: CD45RA+ positively selected.

CDR3 sequence reads: CASSSGEVTQYF. CDR3 in DNA: TGCGCCAGCAGTAGCGGCGAGGTAACCCAGTACTTC. V is TRBV5-1 and J is TRBJ2-5, with TRBD2 as a possible D gene (6 bases). The germline V and J ends were trimmed by 5 bases and 8 bases, with 13 bases remaining between them. The CDR3 extends over 12 amino acids. Germline CDR1 is SGHRS and CDR2 is YFSETQ.